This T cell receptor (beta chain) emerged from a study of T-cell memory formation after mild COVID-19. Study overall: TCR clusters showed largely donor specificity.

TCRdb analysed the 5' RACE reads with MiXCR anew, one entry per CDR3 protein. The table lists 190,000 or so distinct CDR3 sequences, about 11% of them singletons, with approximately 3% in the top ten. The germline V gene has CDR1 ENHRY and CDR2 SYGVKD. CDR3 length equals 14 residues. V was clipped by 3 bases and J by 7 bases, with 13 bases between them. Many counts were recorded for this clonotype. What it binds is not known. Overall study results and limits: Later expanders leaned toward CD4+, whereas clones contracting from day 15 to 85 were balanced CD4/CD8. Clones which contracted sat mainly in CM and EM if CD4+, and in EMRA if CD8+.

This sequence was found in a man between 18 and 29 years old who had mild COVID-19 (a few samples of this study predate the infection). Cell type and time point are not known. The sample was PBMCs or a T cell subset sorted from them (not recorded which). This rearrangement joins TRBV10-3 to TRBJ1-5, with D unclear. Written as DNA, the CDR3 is TGTGCCATCAGTGACCGGCAGGACGGGCAGCCCCAGCATTTT. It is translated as CAISDRQDGQPQHF.